The 10 T cell receptor beta chains reported below all come from one sample, sequenced in a study of T cells in Graves' hyperthyroidism and ophthalmopathy (dated by TCRdb to about 2019). Libraries were made using multiplex PCR. The instrument given in TCRdb is Illumina HiSeq 2000. The TCR beta CDR3 regions were amplified from RNA transcripts. The first round of RT-PCR for the TCR CDR3 was performed with the HTBI primer set and the Qiagen OneStep RT-PCR kit. The raw public reads went through TCRdb reprocessing: fastp at Q25, MiXCR clone calling, in-frame beta chains kept. Rows with one shared CDR3 protein collapse into an entry with the most common genes and DNA. The sample table contains a few hundred thousand distinct CDR3 sequences; only one count was recorded for around a quarter of them. Around 79% of the sample comes from the top ten. The sequenced material came from blood. These receptors were taken from a man aged 45-60 years with Graves' hyperthyroidism.

This clonotype has a handful of counts. This rearrangement joins TRBV12-3 or TRBV12-4 to TRBJ1-5; possibly TRBD1 for D (5 bases). Trimming pared 5 bases from V and 8 bases from J, leaving 19 bases between. There are 15 residues in the CDR3. CDR3 in amino acids: CASSTRDPAREPQHF. The CDR3 DNA sequence: TGTGCCAGCAGTACCCGGGACCCCGCGAGAGAGCCCCAGCATTTT.

Regarding this clonotype: This CDR3 fails to terminate in the conserved phenylalanine or tryptophan, so it likely reflects a read error. The rearrangement links TRBV3-1 to TRBJ1-1; 9 bases are shared with TRBD1. Looked up from germline, CDR1 is LGHDT and CDR2 is YNNKEL (reference sequence). The length of the CDR3 is 15 residues. Trimming removed 4 bases from V and 5 bases from J; junction bases left unmatched: 8. In DNA, the CDR3 is TGTGCCAGCAGCCCCAGGGACAGGGTATTGACTGAAGCTTTCCTT. Residues: CASSPRDRVLTEAFL.

This chain's CDR3 is CATSDYRTSGNEQFF. CDR3 DNA sequence: TGTGCCACCAGTGATTATCGGACTAGCGGTAATGAGCAGTTCTTC. The rearrangement uses TRBV24-1 and TRBJ2-1; 10 bases are shared with TRBD2. V lost 2 bases to trimming and J lost 7 bases; unmatched junction nucleotides: 4. The CDR3 runs to 15 residues. Germline V gives CDR1 KGHDR, CDR2 SFDVKD.

V and J are TRBV9 and TRBJ2-3, with 7 bases identical to TRBD1. With V trimmed by 3 bases and J by 0 bases, 7 bases remained unmatched. Germline V gene data show CDR1 as SGDLS and CDR2 as YYNGEE. The CDR3 totals 16 residues. For the CDR3, the DNA is TGTGCCAGCAGCGCCCCGGGACAGCCTAGCACAGATACGCAGTATTTT. Translating it yields CASSAPGQPSTDTQYF.

The chain links TRBV14 to TRBJ2-1; 8 positions match TRBD1. The CDR3 loop spans 14 amino acids. Germline V gene sequence: CDR1 SGHDN, CDR2 FVKESK. Trimming at V came to 5 bases and at J to 9 bases, leaving 9 bases not matched to a gene. In DNA, the CDR3 is TGTGCCAGCAGCGTTCGGACAGGGCAGGGTGAGCAGTTCTTC. Protein: CASSVRTGQGEQFF.

The rearrangement links TRBV2 to TRBJ1-5; 9 positions match TRBD1. The CDR3 sequence is 14 residues long. The trim removed 6 bases at V and 10 bases at J, leaving 10 bases unmatched. Germline CDR1 and CDR2: SNHLY and FYNNEI. The CDR3 bases are TGTGCCAGCAGCAGGGGGGGACAGGGAGGACCCCAGCATTTT. It encodes CASSRGGQGGPQHF.

This clonotype turned up a few times. This chain uses TRBV3-1 with TRBJ2-5; 7 nucleotides match TRBD2. This CDR3 is built from 18 residues. CDR1 and CDR2 (germline): LGHDT, YNNKEL (reference sequence). The V segment lost 1 base and the J segment 5 bases; nucleotides outside the gene matches: 16. The CDR3 bases are TGTGCCAGCAGCCAAGTCGAATTGTGGCGGGAGTATGGGGAGACCCAGTACTTC. It yields the protein CASSQVELWREYGETQYF.

The rearrangement joins TRBV20-1 to TRBJ2-1, with a possible D match to TRBD2 (7 bases). CDR1 is DFQATT and CDR2 is SNEGSKA in the germline V gene (reference sequence). The CDR3 is made up of 15 amino acids. V was clipped by 7 bases and J by 0 bases, with 16 bases between them. CDR3 bases: TGCAGTGTTCCCGGGGGCGGGAGCTCCTACAATGAGCAGTTCTTC. This translates into CSVPGGGSSYNEQFF.

The V call is TRBV5-1, the J call TRBJ2-3, with 8 positions matching TRBD2. The CDR3 sequence is 13 residues long. V was clipped by 6 bases and J by 5 bases; unmatched bases: 5. The germline gives CDR1 SGHRS, CDR2 YFSETQ. CDR3 bases: TGCGCCAGCAAAGTGGCGGGAGGAGATACGCAGTATTTT. It encodes CASKVAGGDTQYF.

About this clonotype itself: A much larger clone sits a single nucleotide away, making a read error possible. The chain has TRBV2 and TRBJ2-3; 10 nucleotides match TRBD1. Looked up from germline, CDR1 is SNHLY and CDR2 is FYNNEI. There are 15 residues in the CDR3. CDR3 sequence reads: CAGSAGQGVTDTQYF. Here the CDR3 DNA reads TGTGCCGGCAGTGCCGGACAGGGGGTCACAGATACGCAGTATTTT. The full variable domain, rest sourced from reference TRBV2 and TRBJ2-3, is EPEVTQTPSHQVTQMGQEVILRCVPISNHLYFYWYRQILGQKVEFLVSFYNNEISEKSEIFDDQFSVERPDGSNFTLKIRSTKLEDSAMYFCAGSAGQGVTDTQYFGPGTRLTVL.